This T cell receptor (beta chain) comes out of a study of lymphopenia after photon versus proton radiotherapy. As to this clone: What it binds is not known.

Whole-study results and caveats: Post-nadir diversity loss with photons came from oligoclonal expansion, particularly CD8+ Temra cells. Better survival with proton therapy was suggested as possible, not demonstrated.

Germline V lookup: CDR1 MNHEY, CDR2 SVGAGI. Trimming cost V 5 bases and J 0 bases, with 11 bases left between them. CDR3 length equals 15 residues. The data were produced by immunoSEQ multiplex PCR, yet TCRdb's version contains in-frame clones alone and is incomplete. Here the sample spans approximately 65,000 clones, roughly 93% being singletons. V and J are TRBV6-5 and TRBJ1-5; D is possibly TRBD1 (5 bases). The sequence derives from a woman between 65 and 79 years old with pancreatic cancer. This specimen was peripheral blood, taken from a patient treated with photon-based radiotherapy. The chain's CDR3 is CASSVWGNSNQPQHF. CDR3 bases: TGTGCCAGCAGTGTCTGGGGGAATAGCAATCAGCCCCAGCATTTT.